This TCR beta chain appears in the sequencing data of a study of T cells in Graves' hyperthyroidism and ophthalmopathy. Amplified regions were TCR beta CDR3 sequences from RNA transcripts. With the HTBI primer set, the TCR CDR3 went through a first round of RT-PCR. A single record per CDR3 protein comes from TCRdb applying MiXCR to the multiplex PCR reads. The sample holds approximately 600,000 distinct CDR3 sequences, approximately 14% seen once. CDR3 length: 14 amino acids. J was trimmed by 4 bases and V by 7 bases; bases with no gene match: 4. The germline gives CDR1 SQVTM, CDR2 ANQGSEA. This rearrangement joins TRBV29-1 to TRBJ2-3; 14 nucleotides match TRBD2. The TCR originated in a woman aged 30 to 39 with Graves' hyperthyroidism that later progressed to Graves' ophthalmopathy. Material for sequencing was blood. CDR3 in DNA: TGCAGCGGCGGGACTAGCGGGGGCCCAGATACGCAGTATTTT. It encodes CSGGTSGGPDTQYF.